Each of the 16 T cell receptor beta chains below was sequenced from the same sample in a study of blood T cell repertoires in COVID-19 (dated by TCRdb to the early 2020s). Library preparation employed the immunoSEQ multiplex PCR assay. The source is immuneACCESS, and TCRdb retained only in-frame sequences with V and J called. Part of the clones is not carried over; for the studies checked, unresolved V genes explain less than half of this, and the remainder is unexplained. The sample table holds 100,000 to 150,000 clones, of which 85% to 90% were seen once. 1.5% of the sample belongs to the ten largest clones. Sequencing used peripheral blood. The receptors derive from a human donor in a cohort sampled during active COVID-19.

The chain employs TRBV4-2 and TRBJ2-7; 9 bases are a match to TRBD1. The CDR3 covers 15 residues. Germline assignment: CDR1 LGHNA and CDR2 YNFKEQ. The trim removed 0 bases at V and 3 bases at J, leaving 3 bases unmatched. DNA of the CDR3: TGTGCCAGCAGCCAAGAAGGGACAGGGATCTACGAGCAGTACTTC. This gives the protein CASSQEGTGIYEQYF.

Remarks on this clone: Other DNA variants within this sample encode the same CDR3. The chain recombines TRBV5-1 with TRBJ2-3, with TRBD1 matching over 9 bases. Per the germline V gene, CDR1 is SGHRS and CDR2 is YFSETQ. J was trimmed by 5 bases and V by 3 bases; bases with no gene match: 4. The length of the CDR3 is 14 residues. CDR3 protein: CASSSGQGIDTQYF. DNA of the CDR3: TGCGCCAGCAGCTCGGGACAGGGTATAGATACGCAGTATTTT.

The genes are TRBV20-1 and TRBJ1-1, with D unresolved. Germline loops: CDR1 DFQATT, CDR2 SNEGSKA (reference sequence). Trimming stripped 4 bases from V and 0 bases from J, with 3 bases between. The length of the CDR3 is 11 residues. In DNA form, the CDR3 reads TGCAGTGCTACTGTGAACACTGAAGCTTTCTTT. Translation: CSATVNTEAFF.

The chain uses TRBV7-6 and TRBJ2-7; maybe TRBD1 (7 bases). This CDR3 spans 14 amino acids. Between the trimmed V and J ends, which lost 5 bases and 6 bases, there was a span of 17 bases. CDR1 SGHVS and CDR2 FNYEAQ come from the germline V gene. CDR3 sequence reads: CASSTRGTVSEQYF. The DNA for the CDR3 is TGTGCCAGCAGCACCCGCGGGACAGTATCCGAGCAGTACTTC. Full variable domain (rest looked up from reference TRBV7-6 and TRBJ2-7): GAGVSQSPRYKVTKRGQDVALRCDPISGHVSLYWYRQALGQGPEFLTYFNYEAQQDKSGLPNDRFSAERPEGSISTLTIQRTEQRDSAMYRCASSTRGTVSEQYFGPGTRLTVT.

The genes are TRBV6-4 and TRBJ1-4; tentatively, D is TRBD1 (6 bases). With 10 bases removed from V and 6 bases from J, the gap between germline ends came to 18 bases. Per the germline V gene, CDR1 is MRHNA and CDR2 is SNTAGT. The CDR3 is 14 amino acids. In nucleotides, the CDR3 is TGTGCCACCTATCACAGGGTAAGGTATGAAAAACTGTTTTTT. This gives the protein CATYHRVRYEKLFF.

The chain has TRBV7-8 and TRBJ2-1; D might be TRBD1 (6 bases). Per the germline V gene, CDR1 is SGHVS and CDR2 is FQNEAQ. The V end lost 6 bases, the J end lost 3 bases, and 12 bases lay between the germline ends. The CDR3 consists of 14 residues. CDR3 sequence: CASSQGLNYNEQFF. The CDR3 coding sequence is TGTGCCAGCAGTCAGGGGTTGAACTACAATGAGCAGTTCTTC.

This clone was counted a few times. The V call is TRBV6-5, the J call TRBJ2-1; 7 nucleotides align to TRBD2. Germline loops: CDR1 MNHEY, CDR2 SVGAGI. This CDR3 comprises 14 residues. V lost 4 bases and J lost 5; bases outside the gene matches: 5. The CDR3 protein is CASSSRDYNNEQFF. CDR3 DNA: TGTGCCAGCAGTTCCCGGGACTATAACAATGAGCAGTTCTTC.

V and J are TRBV15 and TRBJ2-7; 7 bases map to TRBD1. Germline CDR1 and CDR2: LNHNV and YYDKDF (reference sequence). The CDR3 totals 15 residues. V shed 0 bases and J 3 bases; nucleotides not matched to a gene: 5. The CDR3 spells CATSRERAGGYEQYF. CDR3 in DNA: TGTGCCACCAGCAGAGAACGGGCAGGGGGCTACGAGCAGTACTTC.

The chain carries TRBV5-1 and TRBJ2-7, with 10 bases identical to TRBD1. CDR3 size: 15 residues. V lost 2 bases to trimming and J lost 2 bases; unmatched junction nucleotides: 4. Germline assignment: CDR1 SGHRS and CDR2 YFSETQ. Here the CDR3 reads CASSLGQGGTYEQYF. The CDR3 region has the DNA TGCGCCAGCAGCTTAGGACAGGGGGGGACCTACGAGCAGTACTTC.

The chain has TRBV5-1 and TRBJ2-3; D is uncertain. The germline gives CDR1 SGHRS, CDR2 YFSETQ. Trimming removed 4 bases at V and 0 bases at J, with 3 bases between. The CDR3 is 12 amino acids. The CDR3 DNA reads as TGCGCCAGCAGCGCGAGCACAGATACGCAGTATTTT. Its protein is CASSASTDTQYF.

The chain employs TRBV3-1 (or the pseudogene TRBV3-2) and TRBJ1-2; D remains unclear. The germline V gene encodes CDR1 LGHDT and CDR2 YNNKEL (reference sequence). V dropped 4 bases and J dropped 4 bases, with 13 bases sitting between them. The CDR3 length is 14 residues. Written as DNA, the CDR3 is TGTGCCAGCAGCCCACCGATCGTCGGCTATGGCTACACCTTC. Its protein is CASSPPIVGYGYTF.

CDR3 sequence reads: CASSHENQETQYF. CDR3 DNA sequence: TGTGCCAGCAGCCACGAGAACCAAGAGACCCAGTACTTC. J is TRBJ2-5 and V is TRBV3-1 (or the pseudogene TRBV3-2), with D uncertain. The CDR3 is 13 amino acids. V was trimmed by 3 bases and J by 0 bases, leaving 5 bases between them. The germline gives CDR1 LGHDT, CDR2 YNNKEL (reference sequence).

The gene calls are TRBV7-6 and TRBJ2-7, with unresolved D. V was clipped by 1 base and J by 2 bases, with 12 bases between them. CDR1 and CDR2 (germline): SGHVS, FNYEAQ. The CDR3 extends over 15 amino acids. CDR3 sequence reads: CASSLVAANPYEQYF. CDR3 nucleotides: TGTGCCAGCAGCTTAGTGGCAGCGAACCCCTACGAGCAGTACTTC.

The chain couples TRBV5-6 to TRBJ1-1; D gene uncertain. Trimming pared 8 bases from V and 1 base from J, leaving 12 bases between. The CDR3 runs 13 residues. CDR1 is SGHDT and CDR2 is YYEEEE in the germline V gene. The CDR3 DNA follows: TGTGCCAGTTCGCCGGGTGCGAACACTGAAGCTTTCTTT. It encodes CASSPGANTEAFF.

The chain links TRBV10-3 to TRBJ1-1, with D tentatively TRBD1 (6 bases). This CDR3 contains 15 residues. Germline V lookup: CDR1 ENHRY, CDR2 SYGVKD. The V gene lost 2 bases and the J gene lost 5 bases, with 15 bases spanning the gap. The CDR3 DNA sequence: TGTGCCATCAGTGAGGGAACGGGGACAAGTACTGAAGCTTTCTTT. Residues: CAISEGTGTSTEAFF.

This clone has more than one count but fewer than ten. The V gene is TRBV6-6, the J gene TRBJ2-7, with D possibly matching TRBD1 (6 bases). This CDR3 has 14 residues. Deletions cut 6 bases from V and 1 base from J, with 13 bases between. Germline lookup yields CDR1 MNHNY and CDR2 SVGAGI (reference sequence). The CDR3 sequence: CASSHRQASYEQYF. In nucleotides, the CDR3 is TGTGCCAGCAGCCACCGACAGGCATCCTACGAGCAGTACTTC.